This TCR beta chain was profiled in a study of blood T cell repertoires in COVID-19. Germline assignment: CDR1 LNHDA and CDR2 SQIVND (reference sequence). The CDR3 is 15 residues long. V lost 5 bases and J lost 1; bases outside the gene matches: 4. Here immunoSEQ multiplex PCR was the method, and the copy in TCRdb shows in-frame clones only, minus some. The table includes around 250,000 clones, 80% to 85% detected once. Sequenced material: peripheral blood. This chain uses TRBV19 with TRBJ1-1; 10 bases match TRBD1. This TCR was recovered from a woman in her forties who had recovered from COVID-19. CDR3 bases: TGTGCCAGTAGTGGGACAGGGGTTTCGAACACTGAAGCTTTCTTT. Translating it yields CASSGTGVSNTEAFF.